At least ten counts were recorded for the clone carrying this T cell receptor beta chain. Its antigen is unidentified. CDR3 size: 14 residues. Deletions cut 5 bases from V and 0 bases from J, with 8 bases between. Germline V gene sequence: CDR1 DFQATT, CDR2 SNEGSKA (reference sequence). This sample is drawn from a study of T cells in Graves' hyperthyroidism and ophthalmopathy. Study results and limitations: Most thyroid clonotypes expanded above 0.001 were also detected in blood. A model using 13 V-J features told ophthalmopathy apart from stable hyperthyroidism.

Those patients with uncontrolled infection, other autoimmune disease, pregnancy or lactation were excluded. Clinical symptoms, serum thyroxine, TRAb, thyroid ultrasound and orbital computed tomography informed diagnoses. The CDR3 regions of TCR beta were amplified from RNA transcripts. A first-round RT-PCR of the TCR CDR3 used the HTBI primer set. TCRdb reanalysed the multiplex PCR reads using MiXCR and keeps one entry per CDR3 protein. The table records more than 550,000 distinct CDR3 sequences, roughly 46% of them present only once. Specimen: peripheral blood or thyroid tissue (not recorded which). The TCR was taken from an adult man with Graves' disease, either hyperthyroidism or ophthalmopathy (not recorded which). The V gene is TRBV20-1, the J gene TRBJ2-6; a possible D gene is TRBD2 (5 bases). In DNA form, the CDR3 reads TGCAGTGCTTTCGAGGGCTCTGGGGCCAACGTCCTGACTTTC. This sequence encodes CSAFEGSGANVLTF.